These 6 T cell receptor beta chains share one sample of origin, sequenced in a study of synovial regulatory T cells in juvenile arthritis (dated by TCRdb to between 2014 and 2016). The receptor library was made with the immunoSEQ multiplex PCR assay. TCRdb's version of the immuneACCESS table is confined to in-frame rearrangements and falls short of the full clone set. An unresolved V gene accounts for under half of the shortfall where checked; the remainder is of unknown origin. This sample's table has entries for just under 10,000 clones. Clones ranked in the top ten supply more than 0.85% of the sample. The specimen sequenced was Treg cells from blood. This specimen's cell subset or site label, interpreted: remaining (HLA-DR-negative) circulating blood Treg cells. These receptors were collected from a donor younger than 30 with juvenile idiopathic arthritis.

This chain joins TRBV5-6 and TRBJ1-1; the TCRdb call, TRBD1, lacks DNA for checking. From germline, CDR1 is SGHDT and CDR2 YYEEEE. The CDR3 length is 13 residues. No DNA is listed. CDR3 amino acids: CASSRDRGTEAFF.

The chain carries TRBV6-5 and TRBJ2-7; TCRdb picks TRBD1, but there is no DNA to check that call. CDR1 and CDR2 from the germline V gene are MNHEY and SVGAGI. There are 15 residues in the CDR3. DNA is not on record. CDR3 loop: CASSYGDRGRYEQYF.

The V gene is TRBV5-4, the J gene TRBJ2-3. Looked up from germline, CDR1 is SGHNT and CDR2 is YYREEE (reference sequence). CDR3 length: 15 residues. Nucleotide data are not available. This chain's CDR3 is CASRKRTVNTDTQYF. The full variable domain, rest sourced from reference TRBV5-4 and TRBJ2-3, is ETGVTQSPTHLIKTRGQQVTLRCSSQSGHNTVSWYQQALGQGPQFIFQYYREEENGRGNFPPRFSGLQFPNYSSELNVNALELDDSALYLCASRKRTVNTDTQYFGPGTRLTVL.

This chain joins TRBV14 and TRBJ2-3; TCRdb designates TRBD2, a call that cannot be tested without DNA. This CDR3 region has 15 residues. DNA is not on record. The germline gives CDR1 SGHDN, CDR2 FVKESK. CDR3: CASSHLAGGTDTQYF.

This chain links TRBV19 with TRBJ1-1. The CDR3 has 13 amino acids. Nucleotide data are not available. Germline V lookup: CDR1 LNHDA, CDR2 SQIVND (reference sequence). CDR3: CASSIGGNTEAFF.

The chain recombines TRBV5-4 with TRBJ1-1; the TCRdb D gene call, TRBD1, has no DNA to confirm it. The CDR3 extends over 14 amino acids. Only the protein is on record. Germline loops: CDR1 SGHNT, CDR2 YYREEE (reference sequence). CDR3 residues: CASSPRPVQSEAFF.